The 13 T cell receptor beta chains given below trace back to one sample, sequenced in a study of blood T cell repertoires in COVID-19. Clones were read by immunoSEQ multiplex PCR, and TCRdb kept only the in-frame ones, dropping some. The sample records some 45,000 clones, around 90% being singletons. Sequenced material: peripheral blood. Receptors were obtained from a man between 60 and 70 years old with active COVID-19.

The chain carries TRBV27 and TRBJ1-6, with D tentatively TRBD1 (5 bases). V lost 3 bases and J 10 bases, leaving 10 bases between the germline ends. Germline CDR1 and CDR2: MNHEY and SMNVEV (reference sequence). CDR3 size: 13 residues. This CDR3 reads CASSFGGSSPLHF. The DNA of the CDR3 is TGTGCCAGCAGTTTTGGGGGGAGCTCACCCCTCCACTTT.

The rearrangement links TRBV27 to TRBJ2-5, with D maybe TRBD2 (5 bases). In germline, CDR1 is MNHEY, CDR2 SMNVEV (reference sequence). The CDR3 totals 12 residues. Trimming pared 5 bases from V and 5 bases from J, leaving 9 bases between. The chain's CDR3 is CASSRDGETQYF. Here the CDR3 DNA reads TGTGCCAGCAGTCGGGATGGCGAGACCCAGTACTTC.

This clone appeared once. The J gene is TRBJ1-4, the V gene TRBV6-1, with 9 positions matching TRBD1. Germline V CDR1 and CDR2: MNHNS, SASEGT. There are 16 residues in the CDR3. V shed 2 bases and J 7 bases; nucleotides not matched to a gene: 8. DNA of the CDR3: TGTGCCAGCAGTGAAAGGACAGGGGCGTCGGTTGAAAAACTGTTTTTT. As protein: CASSERTGASVEKLFF.

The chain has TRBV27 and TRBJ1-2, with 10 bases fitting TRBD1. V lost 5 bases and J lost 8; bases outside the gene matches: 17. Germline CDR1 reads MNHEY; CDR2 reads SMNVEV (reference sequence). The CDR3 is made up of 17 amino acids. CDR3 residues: CASSLLTRDRGVRGYTF. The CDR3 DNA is TGTGCCAGCAGTCTCCTAACAAGGGACAGGGGAGTACGGGGCTACACCTTC.

The CDR3 DNA reads as TGTGCCAGCAGCCCGGACAGCTACTCCTACGAGCAGTACTTC. It specifies CASSPDSYSYEQYF. This sequence joins TRBV7-3 and TRBJ2-7; D may be TRBD1 (6 bases). The CDR3 covers 14 residues. V was pared by 5 bases and J by 0 bases, with 11 bases between. Looked up from germline, CDR1 is SGHTA and CDR2 is FQGTGA. Complete variable domain (other parts from reference TRBV7-3 and TRBJ2-7): GAGVSQTPSNKVTEKGKYVELRCDPISGHTALYWYRQSLGQGPEFLIYFQGTGAADDSGLPNDRFFAVRPEGSVSTLKIQRTERGDSAVYLCASSPDSYSYEQYFGPGTRLTVT.

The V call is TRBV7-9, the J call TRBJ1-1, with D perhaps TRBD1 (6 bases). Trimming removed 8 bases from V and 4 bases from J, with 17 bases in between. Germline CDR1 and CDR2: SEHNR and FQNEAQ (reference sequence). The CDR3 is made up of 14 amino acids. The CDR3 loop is CASGREGGSTEAFF. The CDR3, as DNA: TGTGCCAGCGGTCGAGAAGGGGGAAGCACTGAAGCTTTCTTT.

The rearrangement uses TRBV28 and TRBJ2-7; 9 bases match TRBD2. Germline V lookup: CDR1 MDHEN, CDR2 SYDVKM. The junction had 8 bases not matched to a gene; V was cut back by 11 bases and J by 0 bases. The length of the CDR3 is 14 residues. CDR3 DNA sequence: TGTGCCGGGGCCGCGGGGGGGCTCTCCTACGAGCAGTACTTC. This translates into CAGAAGGLSYEQYF.

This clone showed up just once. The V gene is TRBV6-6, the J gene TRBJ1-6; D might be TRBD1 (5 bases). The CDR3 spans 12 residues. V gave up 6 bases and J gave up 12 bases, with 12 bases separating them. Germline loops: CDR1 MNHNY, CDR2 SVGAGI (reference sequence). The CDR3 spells CASRRGREPLHF. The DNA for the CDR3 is TGTGCCAGCAGGAGAGGCAGGGAACCCCTCCACTTT.

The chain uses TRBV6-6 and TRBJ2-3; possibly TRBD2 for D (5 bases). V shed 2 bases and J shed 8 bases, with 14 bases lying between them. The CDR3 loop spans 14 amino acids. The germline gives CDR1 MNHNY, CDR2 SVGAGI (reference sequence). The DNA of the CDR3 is TGTGCCAGCAGTTACGGCCAGCGCGAGGGTACGCAGTATTTT. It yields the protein CASSYGQREGTQYF.

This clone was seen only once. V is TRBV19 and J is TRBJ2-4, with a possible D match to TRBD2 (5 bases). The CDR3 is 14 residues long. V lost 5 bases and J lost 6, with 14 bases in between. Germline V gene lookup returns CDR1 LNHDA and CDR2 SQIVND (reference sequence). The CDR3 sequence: CASSVDGGPNIQYF. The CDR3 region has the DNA TGTGCCAGTAGTGTCGACGGAGGCCCAAACATTCAGTACTTC.

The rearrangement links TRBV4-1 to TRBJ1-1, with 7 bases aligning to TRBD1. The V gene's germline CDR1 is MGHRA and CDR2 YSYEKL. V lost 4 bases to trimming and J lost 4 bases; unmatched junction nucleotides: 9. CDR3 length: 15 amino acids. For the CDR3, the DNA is TGCGCCAGCAGCCTCCCCGACAGGGAAAGCACTGAAGCTTTCTTT. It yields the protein CASSLPDRESTEAFF.

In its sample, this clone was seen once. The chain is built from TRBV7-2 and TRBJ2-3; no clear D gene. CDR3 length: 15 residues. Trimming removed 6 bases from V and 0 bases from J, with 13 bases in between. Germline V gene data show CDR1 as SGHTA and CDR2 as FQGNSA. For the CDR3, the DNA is TGTGCCAGCAGTACGCTAACTGCTAGCACAGATACGCAGTATTTT. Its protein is CASSTLTASTDTQYF. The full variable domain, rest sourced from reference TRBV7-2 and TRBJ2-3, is GAGVSQSPSNKVTEKGKDVELRCDPISGHTALYWYRQSLGQGLEFLIYFQGNSAPDKSGLPSDRFSAERTGGSVSTLTIQRTQQEDSAVYLCASSTLTASTDTQYFGPGTRLTVL.

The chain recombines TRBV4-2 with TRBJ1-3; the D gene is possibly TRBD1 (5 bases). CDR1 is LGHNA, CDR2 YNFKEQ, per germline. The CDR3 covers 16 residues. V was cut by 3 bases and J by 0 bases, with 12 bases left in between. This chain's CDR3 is CASSQAAGSSGNTIYF. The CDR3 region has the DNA TGTGCCAGCAGCCAGGCTGCAGGGTCCTCTGGAAACACCATATATTTT.